The source of this TCR beta chain is a study of T-cell reconstitution after alpha-beta-depleted transplantation in children. Preparation of the TCRbeta library was carried out with unique molecular identifiers. TCRdb fed the PCR reads into MiXCR, producing one record per CDR3 protein. The sample includes fewer than 700,000 distinct CDR3 sequences, approximately 13% of them seen just once. Study results and limitations: Newly produced T cells mostly accounted for T-cell counts and diversity one year post-transplant. High day-60 TCRbeta diversity in some patients came from surviving recipient T cells and thymic progenitors.

Per the germline V gene, CDR1 is MNHEY and CDR2 is SVGEGT. CDR3 length equals 14 residues. V lost 11 bases and J 5 bases, leaving 22 bases between the germline ends. Comment on this clonotype: The antigen is unknown.

The chain employs TRBV6-2 or TRBV6-3 and TRBJ2-7; D may be TRBD1 or TRBD2 (5 bases each). Sequenced material: PBMCs, mostly from graft donor cells, taken 360 days after TCRalphabeta/CD19-depleted stem cell transplant. This receptor was identified in a male patient younger than 18 who had a stem cell transplant for acute myeloid leukemia, so the T cells may come from the graft donor. The DNA for the CDR3 is TGTGCCTCCCAGAGGGCCAGGGTAGGCCACGAGCAGTACTTC. It encodes CASQRARVGHEQYF.